Given below is one T cell receptor (beta chain) in context. This record belongs to a study of blood T cell repertoires in COVID-19. About the research overall: COVID-19 samples collected from the United States, Italy and Spain covered acute and convalescent phases. T cells, B-cell-depleted T cells, or PBMCs provided the cDNA or gDNA that served as material.

The repertoire was sequenced with immunoSEQ multiplex PCR; TCRdb's copy has only in-frame clones and lacks some. The table includes 250,000 to 300,000 clones, about four fifths detected once. This clonotype originated in a woman in her sixties or seventies with active or convalescent COVID-19. The sequenced sample was peripheral blood.

The CDR3 loop is CASSRQGRTGELFF. CDR3 DNA sequence: TGTGCCAGCAGTCGACAGGGCCGGACCGGGGAGCTGTTTTTT. V and J are TRBV27 and TRBJ2-2, with TRBD1 matching 7 bases. This CDR3 is built from 14 residues. V gave up 5 bases and J gave up 5 bases; unmatched junction bases: 5. Germline V lookup: CDR1 MNHEY, CDR2 SMNVEV (reference sequence).